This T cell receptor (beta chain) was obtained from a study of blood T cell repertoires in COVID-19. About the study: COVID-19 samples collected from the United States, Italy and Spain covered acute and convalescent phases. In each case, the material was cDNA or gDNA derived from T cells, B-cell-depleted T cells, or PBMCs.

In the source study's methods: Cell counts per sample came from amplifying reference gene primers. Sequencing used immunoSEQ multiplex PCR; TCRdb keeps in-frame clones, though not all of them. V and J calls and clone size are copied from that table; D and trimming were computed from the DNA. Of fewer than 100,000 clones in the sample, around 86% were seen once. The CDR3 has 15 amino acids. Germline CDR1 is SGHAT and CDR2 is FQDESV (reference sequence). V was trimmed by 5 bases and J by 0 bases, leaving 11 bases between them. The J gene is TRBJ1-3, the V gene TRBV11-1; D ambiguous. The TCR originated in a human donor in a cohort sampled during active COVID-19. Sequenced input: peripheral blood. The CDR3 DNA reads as TGTGCCAGCAGCCCGGACTGGATCTCTGGAAACACCATATATTTT. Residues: CASSPDWISGNTIYF.